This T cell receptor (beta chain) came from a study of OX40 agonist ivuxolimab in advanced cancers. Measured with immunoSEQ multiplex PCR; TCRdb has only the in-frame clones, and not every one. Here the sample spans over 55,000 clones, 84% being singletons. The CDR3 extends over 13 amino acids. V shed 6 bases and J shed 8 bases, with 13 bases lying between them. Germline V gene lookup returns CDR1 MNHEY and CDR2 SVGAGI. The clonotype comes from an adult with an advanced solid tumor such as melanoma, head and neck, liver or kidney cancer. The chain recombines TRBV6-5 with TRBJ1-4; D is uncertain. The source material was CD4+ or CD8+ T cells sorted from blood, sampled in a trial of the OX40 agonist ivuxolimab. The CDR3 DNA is TGTGCCAGCAGGGACGGGTTTAGGGAAAAACTGTTTTTT. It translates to CASRDGFREKLFF.